The rows below give T cell receptor beta chains drawn from one sample of a study of technical replicates of blood from several donors. Method: immunoSEQ multiplex PCR; TCRdb's copy keeps in-frame clones and lacks some. Here the sample spans more than 60,000 clones, around nine tenths being singletons. The sequenced material came from PBMCs. The receptors come from a human donor in good health. Some clones in this sample may be carry-over from other donors' samples. Both conserved end residues are part of each CDR3. Each record gives: J gene, V gene, clone size, D gene, CDR3 DNA, CDR3 protein. D genes are given only for firm matches. The size of a clone is reported for some rows only, either as once, few or many, or as a class for expanded clones.

>TRBJ2-7|TRBV29-1|NA|TRBD2
TGCAGCGTAAAACAGCGGGGGGGTGGCTCCTACGAGCAGTACTTC
CSVKQRGGGSYEQYF
>TRBJ1-1|TRBV6-6|NA|NA
TGTGCCAGCAGTTACTCAGGGACACAGAACACTGAAGCTTTCTTT
CASSYSGTQNTEAFF
>TRBJ1-2|TRBV7-8|NA|TRBD1
TGTGCCAGCAGATCGGACGTCCTGCGACAGGGGGTGACCTATGGCTACACCTTC
CASRSDVLRQGVTYGYTF
>TRBJ1-1|TRBV5-4|NA|NA
TGTGCCAGCAGCTCCCGACAAAGGGGCGGCAACACTGAAGCTTTCTTT
CASSSRQRGGNTEAFF
>TRBJ2-7|TRBV5-6|NA|NA
TGTGCCAGCAGCTTGGGACTAGAGACCTACGAGCAGTACTTC
CASSLGLETYEQYF
>TRBJ1-2|TRBV5-1|NA|NA
TGCGCCAGCAGCCTGCGGGGTGTTGGCTACACCTTC
CASSLRGVGYTF
>TRBJ1-6|TRBV7-7|NA|NA
TGTGCCAGCATTCCCTCGGCACCCCTCCACTTT
CASIPSAPLHF
>TRBJ2-5|TRBV9|NA|TRBD2
TGTGCCAGCAGCACGGGACTAGCGGGCAAAGAGGCCCAGTACTTC
CASSTGLAGKEAQYF
>TRBJ1-5|TRBV10-3|NA|TRBD1
TGTGCCATCACGGGACAGCCCAATCAGCCCCAGCATTTT
CAITGQPNQPQHF
>TRBJ1-3|TRBV19|NA|NA
TGTGCCACGGGGAGCTCTGGAAACACCATATATTTT
CATGSSGNTIYF
>TRBJ2-7|TRBV7-9|NA|NA
TGTGCCAGCAGTATGAGCGAGCAGTACTTC
CASSMSEQYF
>TRBJ2-5|TRBV6-5|NA|NA
TGTGCCAGCGCGGAGGGGCGACAAGAGACCCAGTACTTC
CASAEGRQETQYF
>TRBJ1-2|TRBV27|NA|NA
TGTGCCAGCAGTTTCGAACGAACTAGCTATGGCTACACCTTC
CASSFERTSYGYTF
>TRBJ2-7|TRBV6-5|NA|TRBD1
TGTGCCAGCAGTTACTCACAGGGGGCATGGAACGAGCAGTACTTC
CASSYSQGAWNEQYF
>TRBJ2-7|TRBV6-5|NA|TRBD2
TGTGCCAGCACCTCTAGCGGGGGGGCCTACGAGCAGTACTTC
CASTSSGGAYEQYF
>TRBJ2-7|TRBV5-6|NA|TRBD2
TGTGCCAGCAGCCGGCGGACCGAGCGGGAACAAAGTTCCTACGAGCAGTACTTC
CASSRRTEREQSSYEQYF
>TRBJ2-2|TRBV2|NA|TRBD1
TGTGCCAGCCACCAAGACAGGGTGAACACCGGGGAGCTGTTTTTT
CASHQDRVNTGELFF
>TRBJ2-7|TRBV27|once|NA
TGTGCCAGCAGTGCCCTAGCGACCCCCTACGAGCAGTACTTC
CASSALATPYEQYF
>TRBJ2-7|TRBV2|NA|NA
TGTGCCAGCAGTAGGGACTTCTACGAGCAGTACTTC
CASSRDFYEQYF
>TRBJ1-5|TRBV30|NA|NA
TGTGCCTGGACCCGCCGGGGGATTGGCAATCAGCCCCAGCATTTT
CAWTRRGIGNQPQHF
>TRBJ2-1|TRBV6-6|NA|NA
TGTGCCAGCAGAGGAGGCTACAATGAGCAGTTCTTC
CASRGGYNEQFF
>TRBJ2-3|TRBV9|NA|TRBD2
TGTGCCAGCAGCGTAGTGGACGGGGGAGCGGGGGGTTCCACAGATACGCAGTATTTT
CASSVVDGGAGGSTDTQYF
>TRBJ2-5|TRBV11-2|NA|TRBD1
TGTGCCAGCAGCTTAGGGGACAGGGGAAAGGGGGAGACCCAGTACTTC
CASSLGDRGKGETQYF
>TRBJ2-5|TRBV18|NA|NA
TGTGCCAGCTCACCCTTGGAGGGTCAAGAGACCCAGTACTTC
CASSPLEGQETQYF
>TRBJ2-7|TRBV7-2|once|NA
TGTGCCAGCAGCTTTAGCCGGCGCTCCTACGAGCAGTACTTC
CASSFSRRSYEQYF
>TRBJ2-7|TRBV7-3|NA|NA
TGTGCCAGCAGCGCGGCGCAGGGGTACGAGCAGTACTTC
CASSAAQGYEQYF
>TRBJ2-1|TRBV10-3|NA|NA
TGTGCCATCAGCGGTATGACGGGAAGCTCCTACAATGAGCAGTTCTTC
CAISGMTGSSYNEQFF
>TRBJ2-3|TRBV5-1|NA|TRBD2
TGCGCCAGCAGCTCCCGCGGGGGACTTAGCACAGATACGCAGTATTTT
CASSSRGGLSTDTQYF
>TRBJ2-7|TRBV6-5|NA|NA
TGTGCCAGCAGTTACTCGAGCCAGGGAACCTACGAGCAGTACTTC
CASSYSSQGTYEQYF
>TRBJ1-1|TRBV5-4|few|NA
TGTGCCAGCAGCCCGCGGGGGGAGAGTTTCGGTCCTGAAGCTTTCTTT
CASSPRGESFGPEAFF
>TRBJ2-2|TRBV11-2|NA|NA
TGTGCCAGTTGCGTTGGCGGGTCCGGGGAGCTGTTTTTT
CASCVGGSGELFF
>TRBJ1-1|TRBV7-2|NA|NA
TGTGCCAGCAGCTTAAGGAGGGACACTGAAGCTTTCTTT
CASSLRRDTEAFF
>TRBJ1-3|TRBV18|NA|NA
TGTGCCAGCTCACCCCGTTCACTGGAGAGAACTGGAAACACCATATATTTT
CASSPRSLERTGNTIYF
>TRBJ2-2|TRBV30|NA|NA
TGTGCCTGGAGTGTGGGAGCGAACACCGGGGAGCTGTTTTTT
CAWSVGANTGELFF
>TRBJ1-2|TRBV7-2|NA|TRBD1
TGTGCCAGCAGCTTAGAGGAGGGGGCCAACTATGGCTACACCTTC
CASSLEEGANYGYTF
>TRBJ2-1|TRBV6-6|few|TRBD2
TGTGCCAGCAGTTACACCGGGGACGGGGGGAATGAGCAGTTCTTC
CASSYTGDGGNEQFF
>TRBJ2-1|TRBV6-5|NA|TRBD1
TGTGCCAGCAGTTACTCGACAGGGTTGAATAATGAGCAGTTCTTC
CASSYSTGLNNEQFF
>TRBJ1-3|TRBV7-3|NA|NA
TGTGCCAGCAGCCCATCCCGGAGGGGTGGAAACACCATATATTTT
CASSPSRRGGNTIYF
>TRBJ2-1|TRBV11-3|NA|TRBD2
TGTGCCAGCAGCTTAGGCCAACTAGCGGGAGGGTCCGATGAGCAGTTCTTC
CASSLGQLAGGSDEQFF
>TRBJ1-2|TRBV10-3|few|TRBD1
TGTGCCATCAGTCTGTTGGGACAGGGGAGCGATGGCTACACCTTC
CAISLLGQGSDGYTF
>TRBJ2-6|TRBV5-1|NA|TRBD1
TGCGCCAGCAGCCATCGGGACAGGGGGCGTGGGGCCAACGTCCTGACTTTC
CASSHRDRGRGANVLTF
>TRBJ2-1|TRBV6-1|NA|TRBD1
TGTGCCAGCAGTGAAAGCGGGACAGGGCTTAATGAGCAGTTCTTC
CASSESGTGLNEQFF